A single sample gave rise to the 25 T cell receptor beta chains below, sequenced in a study of T cells in Graves' hyperthyroidism and ophthalmopathy. TCR beta CDR3 region amplification was performed from RNA transcripts. Using the HTBI primer set, a first-round RT-PCR was run on the TCR CDR3. TCRdb reanalysed the multiplex PCR reads using MiXCR and keeps one entry per CDR3 protein. The sample records a few hundred thousand distinct CDR3 sequences, 15% to 19% being singletons. The sequencing input was blood. Receptors were obtained from a woman in her twenties or thirties with Graves' hyperthyroidism.

The J gene is TRBJ2-7, the V gene TRBV3-1, with TRBD2 matching over 7 bases. CDR3 length equals 14 residues. V trimming: 5 bases; J trimming: 9 bases; junction bases outside the gene matches: 13. Germline assignment: CDR1 LGHDT and CDR2 YNNKEL (reference sequence). CDR3 sequence: CASSGGSGTTGQYF. CDR3 nucleotide sequence: TGTGCCAGCAGCGGAGGGAGCGGGACTACGGGGCAGTACTTC.

Many counts were recorded for this clonotype. The rearrangement links TRBV25-1 to TRBJ2-1; possibly TRBD1 or TRBD2 for D (6 bases each). The V end was cut by 1 base, the J end by 4 bases, with 14 bases between. The germline CDR1 and CDR2 sequences are MGHDK and SYGVNS. The CDR3 has 16 amino acids. The CDR3 region is CASSESGAPEYNEQFF. The CDR3 nucleotides are TGTGCCAGCAGTGAATCGGGGGCCCCCGAGTACAATGAGCAGTTCTTC.

The chain is built from TRBV6-2 or TRBV6-3 and TRBJ2-3, with D possibly matching TRBD2 (5 bases). This CDR3 is 14 amino acids long. Trimming took off 5 bases at V and 6 bases at J, with 15 bases between the two ends. Germline CDR1 is MNHEY and CDR2 is SVGEGT. The CDR3 here is CASSPPTIFDTQYF. The CDR3 DNA sequence: TGTGCCAGCAGTCCCCCGACTATATTCGATACGCAGTATTTT.

This clonotype came up a few times. The chain carries TRBV19 and TRBJ2-2; 13 positions match TRBD2. Germline V gene lookup returns CDR1 LNHDA and CDR2 SQIVND (reference sequence). CDR3 length: 18 residues. V gave up 4 bases and J gave up 4 bases; unmatched junction bases: 9. CDR3 protein: CASSTRTSGSGITGELFF. The CDR3 nucleotides are TGTGCCAGTAGTACCCGGACTAGCGGGAGTGGGATCACCGGGGAGCTGTTTTTT.

This clonotype appeared a few times. The V call is TRBV6-2 or TRBV6-3, the J call TRBJ2-1; TRBD2 agrees at 14 bases. In germline, CDR1 is MNHEY, CDR2 SVGEGT. The J segment lost 7 bases and the V segment lost 5 bases, leaving 7 bases of the junction unmatched. This CDR3 has 16 residues. In DNA form, the CDR3 reads TGTGCCAGCAGTGACGGGACTAGCGGGAGAGGGAATGAGCAGTTCTTC. Translating gives CASSDGTSGRGNEQFF.

There are many counts of this clonotype. The chain links TRBV12-3 or TRBV12-4 to TRBJ2-1; 8 positions match TRBD1. The ends lost 6 bases at V and 1 base at J; junction bases unmatched: 5. The CDR3 is made up of 15 amino acids. The CDR3 here is CASRPQGGSYNEQFF. CDR3 nucleotide sequence: TGTGCCAGCAGACCACAGGGGGGTTCCTACAATGAGCAGTTCTTC.

Regarding this clonotype: One end of the junction is discordant with germline, which a read error may explain. The rearrangement joins TRBV11-2 to TRBJ2-1; TRBD2 aligns across 10 bases. The CDR3 is 17 residues long. The germline V gene has CDR1 SGHAT and CDR2 FQNNGV. For the CDR3, the DNA is TGTGCCAGCGGCTTAGTGACAGCGGGAGGGCCGGTCAATGAGCAGTTCTTC. It specifies CASGLVTAGGPVNEQFF.

This clonotype was seen a handful of times. The rearrangement uses TRBV29-1 and TRBJ2-2; D is unresolved. The V end lost 6 bases, the J end lost 3 bases, and 2 bases lay between the germline ends. Germline values: CDR1 SQVTM, CDR2 ANQGSEA. This CDR3 has 10 amino acids. The chain's CDR3 is CSVDTGELFF. The CDR3 nucleotides are TGCAGCGTAGACACCGGGGAGCTGTTTTTT.

This clonotype was seen a handful of times. The rearrangement joins TRBV20-1 to TRBJ2-7; D ambiguous. Germline CDR1 is DFQATT and CDR2 is SNEGSKA (reference sequence). The CDR3 is 12 residues long. With 5 bases removed from V and 2 bases from J, the gap between germline ends came to 10 bases. CDR3 DNA: TGCAGTGCTGCAGACGAGACCTACGAGCAGTACTTC. Translating gives CSAADETYEQYF.

The chain uses TRBV20-1 and TRBJ1-3; D is perhaps TRBD1 (5 bases). The CDR3 contains 15 residues. The germline CDR1 and CDR2 sequences are DFQATT and SNEGSKA (reference sequence). Trimming cost V 0 bases and J 0 bases, with 9 bases left between them. The chain's CDR3 is CSARDPGGSGNTIYF. The DNA of the CDR3 is TGCAGTGCTAGAGATCCTGGGGGCTCTGGAAACACCATATATTTT.

V is TRBV28 and J is TRBJ2-2; 7 bases match TRBD1. The CDR3 runs to 15 residues. J was trimmed by 4 bases and V by 6 bases; bases with no gene match: 8. Germline V gene data show CDR1 as MDHEN and CDR2 as SYDVKM. The CDR3 is CASSRDNRGTGELFF. In DNA, the CDR3 is TGTGCCAGCAGCCGGGACAACAGGGGCACCGGGGAGCTGTTTTTT.

This chain connects TRBV20-1 to TRBJ2-3, with 8 bases fitting TRBD2. Germline V lookup: CDR1 DFQATT, CDR2 SNEGSKA (reference sequence). The CDR3 spans 13 residues. V lost 7 bases and J lost 4; bases outside the gene matches: 7. This CDR3 is CSGVAGGADTQYF. CDR3 nucleotide sequence: TGCAGTGGGGTGGCGGGAGGCGCAGATACGCAGTATTTT.

Comments on this clonotype: A single base separates this from a much larger clone, so it may be a read error. This rearrangement joins TRBV7-9 to TRBJ2-5, with D hard to call. The ends were cut back, 1 base at V and 5 bases at J, with 5 bases in the middle. Looked up from germline, CDR1 is SEHNR and CDR2 is FQNEAQ (reference sequence). The CDR3 runs 12 residues. The CDR3 sequence is CASSLEMETQYF. CDR3 sequence (DNA): TGTGCCAGCAGCTTAGAGATGGAGACCCAGTACTTC.

The chain is built from TRBV27 and TRBJ2-1; D is unresolved. Trimming removed 1 base from V and 5 bases from J, with 9 bases in between. The CDR3 length is 14 residues. Germline V CDR1 and CDR2: MNHEY, SMNVEV (reference sequence). The CDR3 is CASSLLSEHNEQFF. CDR3 in DNA: TGTGCCAGCAGTTTATTAAGCGAACACAATGAGCAGTTCTTC.

Only a few counts were recorded for this clonotype. As the CDR3 is not closed by the conserved phenylalanine or tryptophan, this likely results from a read error. V is TRBV20-1 and J is TRBJ1-5; D gene ambiguous. CDR1 and CDR2 from the germline V gene are DFQATT and SNEGSKA (reference sequence). The CDR3 sequence is 14 residues long. V shed 2 bases and J shed 3 bases, with 11 bases lying between them. DNA of the CDR3: TGCAGTGCTAGATACCGACGCCCCAATCAGCCCCAGCATTTA. Amino acids: CSARYRRPNQPQHL.

This clonotype has a count of ten or more. This chain uses TRBV6-1 with TRBJ2-7; the match to TRBD1 covers 8 bases. In germline, CDR1 is MNHNS, CDR2 SASEGT. Unmatched junction bases numbered 8, after V lost 5 bases and J lost 2 bases. CDR3 size: 15 residues. The CDR3 protein is CASSLTGDLTYEQYF. The CDR3 coding sequence is TGTGCCAGCAGTCTGACAGGGGACCTAACCTACGAGCAGTACTTC.

This sequence joins TRBV5-5 and TRBJ2-7; TRBD1 aligns across 8 bases. Trimming cost V 4 bases and J 1 base; bases outside gene matches: 4. In germline, CDR1 is SGHKS, CDR2 YYEKEE (reference sequence). This CDR3 has 14 amino acids. The CDR3 spells CASSTGQASYEQYF. In nucleotides, the CDR3 is TGTGCCAGCAGCACGGGACAGGCTTCCTACGAGCAGTACTTC.

V and J are TRBV7-2 and TRBJ1-5; possibly TRBD1 for D (5 bases). Germline V gene sequence: CDR1 SGHTA, CDR2 FQGNSA. Trimming took 5 bases from V and 3 from J, leaving 17 bases between them. The CDR3 has 16 residues. CDR3 nucleotides: TGTGCCAGCAGCCCGGGACCGGTAGGAGACAATCAGCCCCAGCATTTT. The encoded protein is CASSPGPVGDNQPQHF.

The rearrangement uses TRBV3-1 and TRBJ1-2; D remains ambiguous. Trimming left V 0 bases short and J 4 bases short, with 18 bases between. This CDR3 comprises 17 residues. The V gene's germline CDR1 is LGHDT and CDR2 YNNKEL (reference sequence). The CDR3 here is CASSQESSELVFYGYTF. In DNA form, the CDR3 reads TGTGCCAGCAGCCAAGAATCTTCGGAGTTGGTATTCTATGGCTACACCTTC.

V is TRBV11-2 and J is TRBJ2-3; 7 positions agree with TRBD2. The V gene end was trimmed by 0 bases and the J gene end by 3 bases; junction bases not matched to a gene: 0. This CDR3 has 14 amino acids. Germline V CDR1 and CDR2: SGHAT, FQNNGV. The CDR3 DNA sequence: TGTGCCAGCAGCTTAGAACTAGCGACAGATACGCAGTATTTT. Protein product: CASSLELATDTQYF.

This clonotype was counted a few times. CDR3 protein: CASSTGTGDSQPQHF. The CDR3 DNA follows: TGTGCCAGCAGCACAGGGACAGGGGATAGTCAGCCCCAGCATTTT. The chain uses TRBV28 and TRBJ1-5; 10 bases match TRBD1. Trimming cost V 6 bases and J 6 bases; bases outside gene matches: 8. Germline loops: CDR1 MDHEN, CDR2 SYDVKM. The CDR3 extends over 15 amino acids.

The rearrangement links TRBV19 to TRBJ1-1, with TRBD1 as a possible D gene (5 bases). Trimming cost V 6 bases and J 14 bases, with 25 bases left between them. The CDR3 has 14 amino acids. CDR1 is LNHDA and CDR2 is SQIVND in the germline V gene (reference sequence). In DNA form, the CDR3 reads TGTGCCAGTAGGCTGGGAGTTTCGGGGGGGGAGCTGTTCTTT. This codes for CASRLGVSGGELFF.

There are many counts of this clonotype. V and J are TRBV20-1 and TRBJ2-7, with 7 bases that match TRBD2. The CDR3 totals 14 residues. The germline gives CDR1 DFQATT, CDR2 SNEGSKA (reference sequence). V was clipped by 6 bases and J by 6 bases; unmatched bases: 14. CDR3 amino acids: CSALGVREGREQYF. The CDR3 DNA is TGCAGTGCCCTGGGGGTGAGGGAGGGCCGCGAGCAGTACTTC.

This sequence joins TRBV28 and TRBJ1-2; 7 nucleotides agree with TRBD1. Losses at the gene ends were 6 bases for V and 8 bases for J; bases not matched to a gene: 9. Germline lookup yields CDR1 MDHEN and CDR2 SYDVKM. This CDR3 comprises 13 residues. As DNA, the CDR3 is TGTGCCAGCAGGGCCACAGGGGAGGGAGGCTACACCTTC. This translates into CASRATGEGGYTF.

This clonotype was seen many times. This chain links TRBV20-1 with TRBJ2-7; 10 bases are a match to TRBD1. V was clipped by 2 bases and J by 2 bases; unmatched bases: 3. Germline V gene sequence: CDR1 DFQATT, CDR2 SNEGSKA (reference sequence). The CDR3 is 14 amino acids. The CDR3 spells CSARLGTGAYEQYF. CDR3 in DNA: TGCAGTGCTAGACTTGGGACAGGGGCCTACGAGCAGTACTTC.